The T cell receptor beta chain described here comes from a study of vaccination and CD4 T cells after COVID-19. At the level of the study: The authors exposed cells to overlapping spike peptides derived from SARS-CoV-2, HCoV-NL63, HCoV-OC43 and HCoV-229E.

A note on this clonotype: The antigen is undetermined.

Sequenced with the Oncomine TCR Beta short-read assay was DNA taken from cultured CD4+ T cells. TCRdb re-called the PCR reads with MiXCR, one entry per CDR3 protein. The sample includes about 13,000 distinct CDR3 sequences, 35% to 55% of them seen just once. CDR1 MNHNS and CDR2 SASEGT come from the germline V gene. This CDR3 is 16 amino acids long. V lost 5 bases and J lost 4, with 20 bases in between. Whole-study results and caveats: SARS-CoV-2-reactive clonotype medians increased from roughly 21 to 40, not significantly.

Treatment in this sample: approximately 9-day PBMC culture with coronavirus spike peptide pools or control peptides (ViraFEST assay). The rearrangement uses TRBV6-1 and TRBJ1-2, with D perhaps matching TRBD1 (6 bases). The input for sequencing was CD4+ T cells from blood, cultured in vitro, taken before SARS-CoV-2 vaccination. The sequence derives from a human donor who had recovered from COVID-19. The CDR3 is CASSPRGGASLYGYTF. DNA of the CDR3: TGTGCCAGCAGTCCCCGTGGGGGGGCCTCACTCTATGGCTACACCTTC.